A single sample is the source of the 3 T cell receptor beta chains below, sequenced in a study of T-cell reconstitution after alpha-beta-depleted transplantation in children. Preparation of the TCRbeta library involved a method that used unique molecular identifiers. One entry per CDR3 protein, called by TCRdb with MiXCR from the PCR reads. The data hold 490,000 or so distinct CDR3 sequences, with around an eighth observed a single time. The sample was PBMCs from the stem cell graft donor, taken from the stem cell graft. Receptors were obtained from a human donor who donated a stem cell graft to a child with combined immunodeficiency.

This clonotype has ten or more counts. The V and J genes are TRBV5-1 and TRBJ2-5, with D possibly matching TRBD2 (5 bases). Trimming took off 4 bases at V and 2 bases at J, with 12 bases between the two ends. The CDR3 sequence is 14 residues long. CDR1 is SGHRS and CDR2 is YFSETQ in the germline V gene. For the CDR3, the DNA is TGCGCCAGCAGCATGGGAGACGGGCAAGAGACCCAGTACTTC. It specifies CASSMGDGQETQYF.

This chain uses TRBV5-1 with TRBJ2-1; no clear D. The germline V gene has CDR1 SGHRS and CDR2 YFSETQ. The V end was cut by 0 bases, the J end by 2 bases, with 21 bases between. This CDR3 has 19 amino acids. CDR3 nucleotide sequence: TGCGCCAGCAGCTTGGGGCACTCACTCAACTCGGTTACCTACAATGAGCAGTTCTTC. Protein sequence: CASSLGHSLNSVTYNEQFF.

This chain links TRBV11-2 with TRBJ2-1; D gene ambiguous. The V gene's germline CDR1 is SGHAT and CDR2 FQNNGV. V lost 2 bases and J lost 4, with 18 bases in between. The CDR3 extends over 17 amino acids. The CDR3 spells CASSLRTQVPTYNEQFF. CDR3 bases: TGTGCCAGCAGCTTAAGGACCCAAGTCCCCACATACAATGAGCAGTTCTTC.